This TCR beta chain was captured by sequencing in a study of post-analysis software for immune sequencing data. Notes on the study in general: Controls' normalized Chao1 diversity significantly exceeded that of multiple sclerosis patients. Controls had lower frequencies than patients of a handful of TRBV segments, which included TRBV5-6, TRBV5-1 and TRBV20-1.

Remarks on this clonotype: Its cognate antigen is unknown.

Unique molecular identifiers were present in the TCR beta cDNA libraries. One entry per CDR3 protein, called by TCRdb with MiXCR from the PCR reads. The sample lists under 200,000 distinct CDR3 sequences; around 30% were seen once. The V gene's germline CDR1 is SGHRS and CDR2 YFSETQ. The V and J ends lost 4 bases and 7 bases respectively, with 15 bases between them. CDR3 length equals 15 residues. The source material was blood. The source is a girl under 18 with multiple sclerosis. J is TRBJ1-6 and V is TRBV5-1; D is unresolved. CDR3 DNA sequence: TGCGCCAGCAGCCGCGGGAAACATGGGAATTCACCCCTCCACTTT. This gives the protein CASSRGKHGNSPLHF.